This is a list of T cell receptor beta chains from one sample in a study of lymphopenia after photon versus proton radiotherapy. Sequenced by immunoSEQ multiplex PCR; TCRdb stores in-frame clones only, minus some. In the table there are some 16,000 clones, roughly nine tenths of which are singletons. The sequencing used peripheral blood, collected from a patient treated with proton-based radiotherapy. The receptors shown here come from a woman in her fifties or sixties with cholangiocarcinoma. Some clones in this sample may be carry-over from other donors' samples. Each CDR3 is given with its conserved first and last residue. The order of the fields is V gene, J gene, D gene, clone size, CDR3 protein, CDR3 DNA. A D gene is named only where the DNA matches it firmly. The size field is filled for only some rows; it gives once, few, many or a size class.

V: TRBV9; J: TRBJ2-3; D: TRBD2; size: -; CDR3: CASSPYIAGGPDTQYF; DNA: TGTGCCAGCAGCCCTTACATAGCGGGGGGGCCGGATACGCAGTATTTT
V: TRBV2; J: TRBJ1-2; D: TRBD1; size: -; CDR3: CAIPRQGGGYTF; DNA: TGTGCCATCCCTCGACAGGGTGGGGGCTACACCTTC
V: TRBV19; J: TRBJ2-5; D: TRBD1; size: -; CDR3: CASSIDRGETQYF; DNA: TGTGCCAGTAGTATCGACAGGGGGGAGACCCAGTACTTC
V: TRBV7-3; J: TRBJ2-2; D: -; size: -; CDR3: CASSLMSASGELFF; DNA: TGTGCCAGCAGCTTAATGTCGGCCTCCGGGGAGCTGTTTTTT
V: TRBV5-1; J: TRBJ1-3; D: -; size: -; CDR3: CASSQDFGSGNTIYF; DNA: TGCGCCAGCAGCCAGGACTTCGGCTCTGGAAACACCATATATTTT
V: TRBV10-2; J: TRBJ1-4; D: TRBD1; size: -; CDR3: CASSESSGQFVKLFF; DNA: TGCGCCAGCAGTGAGTCATCGGGACAGTTCGTAAAACTGTTTTTT
V: TRBV18; J: TRBJ2-3; D: -; size: -; CDR3: CASSLIADSSTDTQYF; DNA: TGTGCCAGCTCACTTATAGCGGATTCTAGCACAGATACGCAGTATTTT
V: TRBV6-1; J: TRBJ1-1; D: -; size: -; CDR3: CASNQNTEAFF; DNA: TGTGCCAGCAATCAGAACACTGAAGCTTTCTTT
V: TRBV6-5; J: TRBJ2-7; D: -; size: -; CDR3: CASSPRTDAEQYF; DNA: TGTGCCAGCAGTCCTAGGACAGATGCCGAGCAGTACTTC
V: TRBV7-2; J: TRBJ2-3; D: -; size: -; CDR3: CASSFDGGGADTQYF; DNA: TGTGCCAGCAGCTTCGACGGTGGGGGAGCAGATACGCAGTATTTT
V: TRBV18; J: TRBJ2-7; D: -; size: -; CDR3: CASSPLDSYEQYF; DNA: TGTGCCAGCTCACCACTGGACAGCTACGAGCAGTACTTC
V: TRBV30; J: TRBJ1-4; D: -; size: -; CDR3: CAWSEINEKLFF; DNA: TGTGCCTGGAGTGAGATAAATGAAAAACTGTTTTTT
V: TRBV7-2; J: TRBJ2-2; D: -; size: -; CDR3: CASSSEPGTAAGELFF; DNA: TGTGCCAGCAGCTCCGAGCCCGGGACCGCGGCCGGGGAGCTGTTTTTT
V: TRBV20-1; J: TRBJ1-1; D: -; size: -; CDR3: CSARPGGGAFF; DNA: TGCAGTGCTAGACCGGGGGGTGGAGCTTTCTTT
V: TRBV10-3; J: TRBJ2-1; D: TRBD2; size: -; CDR3: CAISATPGLAGINEQFF; DNA: TGTGCCATCAGTGCCACCCCGGGACTAGCGGGCATCAATGAGCAGTTCTTC
V: TRBV5-4; J: TRBJ1-1; D: -; size: -; CDR3: CASSLAGEGTEAFF; DNA: TGTGCCAGCAGCTTGGCTGGGGAGGGGACTGAAGCTTTCTTT
V: TRBV2; J: TRBJ1-4; D: -; size: -; CDR3: CASCPVENEKLFF; DNA: TGTGCCAGCTGTCCGGTAGAAAATGAAAAACTGTTTTTT
V: TRBV6-5; J: TRBJ1-1; D: -; size: -; CDR3: CASTPTYLATEAFF; DNA: TGTGCCAGCACCCCGACATATTTGGCGACTGAAGCTTTCTTT
V: TRBV9; J: TRBJ2-7; D: TRBD1; size: -; CDR3: CASKDRGRPEQYF; DNA: TGTGCCAGCAAGGACAGGGGGCGTCCCGAGCAGTACTTC
V: TRBV11-2; J: TRBJ1-1; D: -; size: -; CDR3: CASSLGAGWGTEAFF; DNA: TGTGCCAGCAGCTTAGGGGCGGGGTGGGGCACTGAAGCTTTCTTT
V: TRBV5-5; J: TRBJ1-4; D: -; size: -; CDR3: CASSLVRGGTNEKLFF; DNA: TGTGCCAGCAGCTTGGTCAGGGGTGGAACTAATGAAAAACTGTTTTTT
V: TRBV5-6; J: TRBJ1-2; D: -; size: -; CDR3: CASSLTGSYGYTF; DNA: TGTGCCAGCAGCTTAACTGGGTCCTATGGCTACACCTTC
V: TRBV27; J: TRBJ2-7; D: TRBD1; size: -; CDR3: CASSLGQGAIEQYF; DNA: TGTGCCAGCAGTTTAGGACAGGGGGCGATCGAGCAGTACTTC
V: TRBV7-9; J: TRBJ1-1; D: -; size: once; CDR3: CASSLEAVGSFCF; DNA: TGTGCCAGCAGCTTAGAGGCGGTGGGCTCTTTTTGTTTT
V: TRBV7-8; J: TRBJ2-1; D: TRBD2; size: -; CDR3: CASGPMVGEGEQFF; DNA: TGTGCCAGCGGCCCTATGGTTGGGGAGGGTGAGCAGTTCTTC
V: TRBV18; J: TRBJ2-6; D: -; size: once; CDR3: CASSPQSASSGANVLTF; DNA: TGTGCCAGCTCACCACAGTCAGCGAGCTCTGGGGCCAACGTCCTGACTTTC
V: TRBV10-1; J: TRBJ2-1; D: TRBD2; size: -; CDR3: CASSERPTSGSLSEQFF; DNA: TGCGCCAGCAGTGAACGACCGACTAGCGGGAGTTTGAGTGAGCAGTTCTTC
V: TRBV29-1; J: TRBJ2-2; D: TRBD1; size: -; CDR3: CSARVGTARTGELFF; DNA: TGCAGCGCCAGGGTGGGGACAGCGAGGACCGGGGAGCTGTTTTTT